This T cell receptor (beta chain) comes out of a study of cytomegalovirus exposure and HLA in healthy donors (dated by TCRdb to the late 2010s). Study-wide context: According to an earlier analysis of a few hundred of the donors, about 190 million T cells yielded over 90 million unique TCR beta sequences and 276 Gb of sequence data. About 320 gigabases of sequencing data and 70 million to 85 million unique TCR sequences were included in an early release covering about 600 HLA-typed donors. Of the approximately 400 genotyped donors, roughly 76% were placed in the genetic ancestry cluster associated with self-reported Caucasian donors. The study was designed to test whether signatures of past pathogen exposure could be identified by cataloging public T cell receptors. The T cell repertoires of 700 or so subjects were profiled by immunosequencing and related to cytomegalovirus serostatus. Besides the first cohort of approximately 710 subjects, a separate validation cohort made up of roughly 120 different subjects was used. High-throughput TCR immunosequencing, statistical association of individual TCRs with disease status, and machine learning were combined to predict cytomegalovirus infection status. To study patterns of TCR occurrence, a later analysis re-analyzed previously published TCR beta repertoires from 666 donors and added high-resolution HLA genotyping. In the later analysis, no new phenotypic data were used to find candidate immune exposures; instead, reliance was placed on TCR beta sequences and their occurrence across donors. An earlier analysis of fewer than 750 of the donors used high-throughput TCR beta sequencing to judge whether each TCR beta V gene segment behaved as functional or pseudogenic. Donor age, sex, ethnicity and CMV serostatus were collected together with the repertoire data. A later genetic analysis took genome-wide SNP genotypes for about three fifths of the 666 donors and used that subset as a discovery cohort. All discovery cohort repertoires had been generated on a single sequencing platform. Class I and class II HLA loci were covered by the typing at four-digit resolution. The number of donors typed differed by locus, with 629-630 for A, B, C, DRB1 and DQB1, roughly 520 for DQA1, over 600 for DPA1, and 472 for DPB1. Four or five DR-DQ haplotypes were handled as single units for association and clustering because linkage in the cohort was strong. On average, around 240,000 unique TCR beta nucleotide sequences were sequenced per donor among 300 to 500 genotyped donors of the cohort, with 15% to 20% of those sequences being non-productive. Results and caveats for the whole study, not just this receptor: In both the original and validation cohorts, the classifier was reported to diagnose cytomegalovirus status with high specificity and sensitivity. According to the authors, the approach could potentially be generalized to other disease states and immunological phenotypes. Roughly uniform sequencing depth across donors was assumed in presence/absence analyses, although this assumption may not hold. According to a later analysis, parvovirus B19, influenza, CMV and Epstein-Barr virus appeared linked to several top co-occurrence clusters. Across donors, most TCR sequences were observed very rarely, whereas some public TCRs were present in many individuals. CMV serostatus was the only immune exposure information available for the cohort. A further reported finding was that TCR beta sequences accurately predicted the HLA-A and HLA-B alleles for most subjects in the first cohort. HLA typing was unavailable for some donors at each locus, so association tests used only the typed subset. A group of highly shared sequence variants was considered likely to be a technical artifact of the sequencing pipeline. When HLA alleles, especially DR and DQ, strongly co-occurred, TCR associations were difficult to assign to individual alleles. The study listed 150 to 200 TCR beta chains as associated with cytomegalovirus. In a later genetic analysis, a missense DCLRE1C variant was associated with V-gene and J-gene trimming of TCR beta chains, and the association was replicated in an independent cohort. A later analysis found that TCR association rates varied across HLA loci, with DRB1 alleles showing the most associated TCRs and HLA-C alleles the fewest. Correlated functional status among segregating V segments might be attributable to linkage disequilibrium, but an unknown experimental factor could not be ruled out. Because the 87-base-pair reads could not distinguish some IMGT-functional V segments, including TRBV6-2 and TRBV6-3, those segments were excluded. Three of the identified cytomegalovirus-associated TCR beta chains were confirmed in vitro to be specific for cytomegalovirus antigens. A later analysis found that most CMV-associated TCR beta chains appeared HLA-restricted, with HLA associations seemingly driven largely by CMV exposure. Only TCR beta chains were sequenced in this cohort, and the absence of alpha or paired-chain data limited detectable features. Because counts were too low, some 17 rarely observed V segments, including chromosome 9 orphons, were left out of the earlier analysis of a few hundred of the donors. In a later genetic analysis, fewer N-insertions in productive TCRs were reported among donors in an Asian-associated ancestry cluster than the roughly 710-donor mean. In a later analysis, HLA-associated TCR beta chains showed more clonal expansion and lower generation probabilities than non-associated chains that were equally common. A later analysis associated approximately 17,000 TCR beta sequences with specific HLA alleles at a false discovery rate of 0.05. In an earlier analysis of some 500 of the donors, most TCR beta V segments were observed in productive rearrangements about 87% or about 30% of the time, broadly matching IMGT annotations.

From its cysteine to its phenylalanine, the CDR3 spans 14 amino acids. Only the CDR3 part of the read is kept: 42 bases, read in frame from the first base. CDR1 and CDR2 are drawn from the germline V gene: SGHRS, YFSETQ. V has 4 bases trimmed and J has 3 bases trimmed; junction bases matching no gene number 4. In total, approximately 700 healthy bone marrow donors made up the cohort. Cohort members were all nominally healthy when sampled, although unrecorded immune exposures were likely present. The donor tested CMV seronegative and was one of the 352 seronegative cohort members. A peripheral blood sample was collected from each donor, and TCR beta sequencing was performed on peripheral blood mononuclear cells. Genomic DNA extraction from the blood cell samples was performed with the Qiagen DNeasy Blood Extraction Kit. Libraries were made using the immunoSEQ multiplex PCR assay. For the multiplex PCR, a mixture combining 60 forward primers for TCR Vbeta segments and 13 reverse primers for TCR Jbeta segments was used. The CDR3 region of rearranged TCR beta genes was amplified from genomic DNA with a multiplex PCR assay. On the Illumina HiSeq System, the amplified TCR beta libraries were sequenced as 87-base-pair reads. On the study's bioinformatics: A later analysis counted approximately 76 million unique TCR beta chains across the 550 to 750 repertoires, and around 12 million of these chains were shared by at least two donors. Raw reads were error-corrected and collapsed into unique sequences with a nearest-neighbor algorithm that merged closely related sequences to remove PCR and sequencing errors. To assign V, D and J gene segments, CDR3 sequences were aligned to IMGT reference sequences. For a sequence to be retained, a match of at least six nucleotides was required to both a V gene segment and a J gene segment. A rearrangement was called productive if the CDR3 had no stop codons and remained in frame with V and J, and every other rearrangement was called non-productive. CDR3 was defined by IMGT convention, running from the second conserved V-encoded cysteine to the conserved J-encoded phenylalanine. In an earlier analysis of approximately 590 of the donors, sequences lacking an unambiguous match to a single V gene segment were excluded. In an earlier analysis of 587 of the donors, a V segment was called functional when productive rearrangements were above 56.7%, and segregating when the standard deviation between donors exceeded 5%. A statistical classification framework was built to diagnose cytomegalovirus status from the catalog of TCR beta chain sequences. A later analysis assigned V and J genes by comparing TCR nucleotide sequences with IMGT/GENE-DB human TR gene sequences. The TCRdist pipeline was used in a later analysis to assign CDR3 sequences and most-parsimonious VDJ recombination scenarios. In a later analysis, each TCR beta chain was defined by its CDR3 amino acid sequence together with its V-gene family, and reads without a unique V-gene family were excluded. To address suspected cross-contamination and a sequencing artifact, a later analysis removed 450 to 700 highly shared, low-generation-probability nucleotide sequences. In a later analysis, a clonal expansion index was calculated for each public chain from normalized within-repertoire ranks of inferred template counts. A later analysis computed generation probabilities with a VDJ recombination model fitted to out-of-frame rearrangements, and checked the results against IGoR. In a later analysis, hypergeometric tests were used to score TCR-TCR, TCR-HLA and TCR-CMV co-occurrence, with a repertoire-size bias correction applied to TCR pairs. A later analysis estimated false discovery rates by permuting HLA or CMV assignments 20 times. A later analysis grouped co-occurring TCRs with DBSCAN, adding TCRdist sequence similarity when clustering within HLA-allele-positive subsets. Repertoires with fewer than 30,000 or more than 120,000 public chains were left out of co-occurrence clustering, as were five repertoires with anomalous nucleotide sharing. Not all clones reach the TCRdb copy of this immuneACCESS table, which keeps in-frame sequences only. Checked studies attribute under half of the gap to unresolved V genes and leave the rest unexplained. V and J calls and clone size are copied from that table; D and trimming were computed from the DNA. The record for this sample contains about 130,000 clones. The ten largest clones represent 2% to 2.5% of the sample.

Regarding this clone: Its antigen is not yet known.

The rearrangement combines TRBV5-1 with TRBJ2-1; 7 of the junction bases match TRBD2. The sample taken for sequencing was PBMCs. The TCR sequence derives from a man aged 35-49 years in good health and CMV-seronegative. The nucleotide sequence is TGCGCCAGCAGCAGGCGGGAGCTCTACAATGAGCAGTTCTTC. The translation is CASSRRELYNEQFF.